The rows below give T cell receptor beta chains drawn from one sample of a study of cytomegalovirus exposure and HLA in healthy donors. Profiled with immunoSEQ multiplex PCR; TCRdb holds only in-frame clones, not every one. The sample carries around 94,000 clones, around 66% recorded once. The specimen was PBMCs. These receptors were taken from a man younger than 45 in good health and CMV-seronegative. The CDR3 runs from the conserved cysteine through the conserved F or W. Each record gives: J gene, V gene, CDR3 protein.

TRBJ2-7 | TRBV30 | CAWSVLAGDYEQYF
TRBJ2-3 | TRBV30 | CALGGADTQYF
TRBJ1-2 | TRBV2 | CASSEQAYGYTF
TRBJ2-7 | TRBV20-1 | CSATVFRQYF
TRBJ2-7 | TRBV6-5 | CASSETGRSYEQYF
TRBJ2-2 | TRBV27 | CASTPLRRTGELFF
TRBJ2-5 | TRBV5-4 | CASSLIETQETQYF
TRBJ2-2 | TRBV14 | CASSQVTIGILTGELFF
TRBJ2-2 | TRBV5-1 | CASSLGGQTNTGELFF
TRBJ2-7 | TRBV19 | CASSILTGPYEQYF
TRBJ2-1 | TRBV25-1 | CAVRFSYNEQFF
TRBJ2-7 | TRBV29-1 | CSVEAGTYEQYF
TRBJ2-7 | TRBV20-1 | CSASLHEQYF
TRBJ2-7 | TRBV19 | CASSPASGNNYEQYF
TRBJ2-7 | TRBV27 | CAMTRGSSGEAKYF
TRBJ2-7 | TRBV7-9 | CSSSSPLLSGTGRYEQYF
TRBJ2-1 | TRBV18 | CASSPPNGYLTYNEQFF
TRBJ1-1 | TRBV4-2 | CASSQDDRGDTEAFF
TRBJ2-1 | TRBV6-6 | CASSYPPPGEQFF
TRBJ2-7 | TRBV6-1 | CASSLVAGRSYEQYF
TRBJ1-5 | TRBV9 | CASSVGGRNQPQHF
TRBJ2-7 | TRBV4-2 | CASSQGLAGVQYEQYF
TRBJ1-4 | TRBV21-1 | CASSREGGLATNEKLFF
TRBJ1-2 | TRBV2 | CASSGGVRGAYGYTF
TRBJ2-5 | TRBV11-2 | CASSSRDLAIKETQYF
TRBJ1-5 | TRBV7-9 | CASSSKGDQPQHF
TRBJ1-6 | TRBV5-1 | CASSFRAGNSPLHF
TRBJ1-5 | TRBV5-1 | CASSLAGTSNQPQHF
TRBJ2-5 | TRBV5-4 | CASSLDRGRETQYF
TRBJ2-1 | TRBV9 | CASSVGGRTDNEQFF
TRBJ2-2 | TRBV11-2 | CASSLRPDNTNTGELFF
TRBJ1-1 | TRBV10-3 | CAISESGGPGTEAFF
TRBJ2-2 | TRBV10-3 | CAITATPAGGPDTEELFF
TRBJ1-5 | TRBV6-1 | CASSEHGTGGQPQHF
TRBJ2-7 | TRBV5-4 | CASSLGTSLNEQYF
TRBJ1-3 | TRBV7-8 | CASSPAGVEPSGNTIYF
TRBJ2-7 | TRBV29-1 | CSGQGSYEQYF
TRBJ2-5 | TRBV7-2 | CASSLGLAGTETQYF
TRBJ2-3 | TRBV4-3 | CASSQGGLAGTDTQYF
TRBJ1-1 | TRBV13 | CASSDTGTGFAEAFF
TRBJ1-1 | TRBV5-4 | CASSLGAAEAFF
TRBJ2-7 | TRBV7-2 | CASSLRTSGRRVDEQYF
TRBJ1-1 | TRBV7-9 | CASSRNTEAFF
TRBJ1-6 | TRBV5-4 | CASSLDRGPYNSPLHF
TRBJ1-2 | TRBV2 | CATDPTGNYGYTF
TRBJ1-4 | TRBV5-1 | CASSFGTVTNEKLFF
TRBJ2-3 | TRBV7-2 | CASSLRDFFDTQYF
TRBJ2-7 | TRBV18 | CASSPPSSGGDEQYF
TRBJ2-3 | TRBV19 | CASSTFRDSTDTQYF
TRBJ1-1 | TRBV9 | CASSVVGGPNTEAFF
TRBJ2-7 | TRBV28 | CASSLKLLGQGSYEQYF
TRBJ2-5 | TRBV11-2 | CASSLTRSRETQYF